This TCR beta chain appears in the sequencing data of a study of cytomegalovirus exposure and HLA in healthy donors. Sequencing was performed with immunoSEQ multiplex PCR; in TCRdb, only in-frame clones are kept and a portion is missing. In the table there are some 150,000 clones, 70% to 90% of which are singletons. From germline, CDR1 is LNHDA and CDR2 SQIVND (reference sequence). V was cut by 3 bases and J by 1 base, with 7 bases left in between. This CDR3 spans 15 amino acids. Sequencing used PBMCs. This chain links TRBV19 with TRBJ2-6, with a tentative D call TRBD1 (6 bases). This clonotype originated in a man aged 18 to 29 in good health and CMV-seropositive. CDR3 DNA sequence: TGTGCCAGTAGTATGGGGGCTTCTGGGGCCAACGTCCTGACTTTC. Protein product: CASSMGASGANVLTF.